This T cell receptor beta chain is from a study of beta chain features in type 1 diabetes. The overall study: Healthy donors and patients had similar age, gender and cell yields. Notes on the study in general: TCRB CDR3s were moderately but significantly shorter in Type 1 diabetes patients in all four CD4+ subsets. Reads derived from cDNA could over-represent cells showing high TCR expression.

The length of the CDR3 is 14 residues. V was trimmed by 0 bases and J by 5 bases, leaving 12 bases between them. Germline CDR1 reads GTSNPN; CDR2 reads SVGIG (reference sequence). This clone was picked up a small number of times. Its matching antigen is unknown. The entirety of the isolated RNA underwent reverse transcription, so expressed TCRB transcripts were sequenced. Assay used: immunoSEQ multiplex PCR; TCRdb lists only in-frame clones, some missing. The sample shows 310,000 or so clones, approximately 10% of them seen only once. Researchers reported sorting CD4+ naive, central memory, regulatory and stem cell-like memory cells via CD45RO/CCR7/CD25/CD127/CD95/CD27.

The chain recombines TRBV30 with TRBJ2-3; perhaps TRBD1 as D (6 bases). Sequencing was performed on central memory CD4+ T cells from blood. This receptor was identified in a man in his thirties or forties with type 1 diabetes. DNA of the CDR3: TGTGCCTGGAGTGTATTGGGGGCGCAAGATACGCAGTATTTT. Amino acid sequence: CAWSVLGAQDTQYF.